This section outlines one TCR beta chain sequence together with its context. The entry originates in a study of radiation and T cells in renal cell carcinoma. There are 14 residues in the CDR3. V gave up 6 bases and J gave up 0 bases, with 14 bases separating them. Germline V gene sequence: CDR1 SQVTM, CDR2 ANQGSEA. The repertoire was sequenced with immunoSEQ multiplex PCR; TCRdb's copy has only in-frame clones and lacks some. The table shows 110,000 to 150,000 clones, with around four fifths occurring only once. Time point noted: baseline pretreatment blood. As to treatment: 15 Gy SBRT to primary tumor, nephrectomy 4 weeks later.

The TCR comes from a woman in her 50s with renal cell carcinoma. This material consisted of blood, taken from a patient whose treatment included radiotherapy and nephrectomy. The V call is TRBV29-1, the J call TRBJ1-1; a weak D match, TRBD1 (5 bases). CDR3 nucleotide sequence: TGCAGCGTCTGCCGGGGGGTAATGAACACTGAAGCTTTCTTT. It codes for CSVCRGVMNTEAFF. Combining the CDR3 with reference TRBV29-1 and TRBJ1-1 gives the whole variable domain SAVISQKPSRDICQRGTSLTIQCQVDSQVTMMFWYRQQPGQSLTLIATANQGSEATYESGFVIDKFPISRPNLTFSTLTVSNMSPEDSSIYLCSVCRGVMNTEAFFGQGTRLTVV.